This TCR beta chain originates from a study of T cells after yellow fever vaccination. The germline V gene has CDR1 DFQATT and CDR2 SNEGSKA (reference sequence). Between the trimmed V and J ends, which lost 6 bases and 8 bases, there was a span of 13 bases. This CDR3 is built from 11 residues. As concerns this clonotype: Its target is unknown.

Notes on the study in general: Reappearing after the booster were most of the clones from primary vaccination (approximately 96% CD4, 85% to 90% CD8). Highly abundant clonotypes carried over from the bulk population could end up in FACS-sorted repertoires as contaminants.

Production of TCR cDNA was by 5'RACE template switching, which also added a universal primer site and UMIs. TCRdb recomputed calls from the 5' RACE reads with MiXCR, one row per CDR3 protein. The data hold about 510,000 distinct CDR3 sequences, with about a fifth observed a single time. The source is a man younger than 35 who received the YFV17D yellow fever vaccine. The sample consisted of PBMCs, taken about 21 days after the first yellow fever vaccination. The chain employs TRBV20-1 and TRBJ2-5, with D uncertain. CDR3 nucleotide sequence: TGCAGTGCCCTCGTAGAGAAAACCCAGTACTTC. This translates into CSALVEKTQYF.